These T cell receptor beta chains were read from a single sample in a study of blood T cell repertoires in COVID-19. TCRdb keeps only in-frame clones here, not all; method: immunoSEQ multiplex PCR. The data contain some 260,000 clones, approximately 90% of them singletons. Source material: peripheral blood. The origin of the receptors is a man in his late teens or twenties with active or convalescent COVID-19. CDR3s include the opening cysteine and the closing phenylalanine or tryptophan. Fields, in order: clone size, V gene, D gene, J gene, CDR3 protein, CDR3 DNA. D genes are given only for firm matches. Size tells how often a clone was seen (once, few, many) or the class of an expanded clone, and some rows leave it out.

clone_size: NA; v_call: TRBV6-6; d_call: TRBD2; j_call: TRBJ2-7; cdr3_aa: CASSYRGGGYEQYF; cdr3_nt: TGTGCCAGCAGTTACCGGGGCGGGGGCTACGAGCAGTACTTC
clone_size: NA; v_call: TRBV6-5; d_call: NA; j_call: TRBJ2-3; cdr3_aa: CASRYAGTPGTDTQYF; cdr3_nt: TGTGCCAGCAGATACGCGGGGACCCCCGGCACAGATACGCAGTATTTT
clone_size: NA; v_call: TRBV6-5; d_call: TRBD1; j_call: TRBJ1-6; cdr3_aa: CANSYPPTGIGSPLHF; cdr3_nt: TGTGCCAACAGTTACCCCCCGACAGGGATAGGTTCACCCCTCCACTTT
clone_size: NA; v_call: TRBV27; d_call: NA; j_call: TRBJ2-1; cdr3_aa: CASSAPGGGRASEQFF; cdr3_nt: TGTGCCAGCAGTGCCCCAGGGGGCGGGAGGGCATCTGAGCAGTTCTTC
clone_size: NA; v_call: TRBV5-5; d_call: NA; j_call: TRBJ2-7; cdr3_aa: CASSFSGEEQYF; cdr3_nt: TGTGCCAGCAGCTTCTCCGGAGAGGAGCAGTACTTC
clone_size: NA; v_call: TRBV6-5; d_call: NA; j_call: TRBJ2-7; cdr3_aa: CASSGRYEQYF; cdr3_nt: TGTGCCAGCTCAGGAAGGTACGAGCAGTACTTC
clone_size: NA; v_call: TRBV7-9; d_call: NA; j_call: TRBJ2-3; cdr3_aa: CASSLATNQAVPDTQYF; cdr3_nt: TGTGCCAGCAGCTTAGCCACCAACCAGGCCGTCCCAGATACGCAGTATTTT
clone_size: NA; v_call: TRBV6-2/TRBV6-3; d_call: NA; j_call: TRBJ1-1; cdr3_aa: CASSYEAAIDF; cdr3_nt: TGTGCCAGCAGTTACGAGGCAGCTATTGACTTT
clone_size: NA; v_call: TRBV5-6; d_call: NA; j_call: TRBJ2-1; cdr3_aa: CASRSGGGREQFF; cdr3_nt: TGTGCCAGCAGGTCCGGAGGGGGCCGGGAGCAGTTCTTC
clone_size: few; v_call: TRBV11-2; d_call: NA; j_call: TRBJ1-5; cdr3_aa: CASSLGLEGGQPQHF; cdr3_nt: TGTGCCAGCAGCTTAGGGCTGGAGGGCGGTCAGCCCCAGCATTTT
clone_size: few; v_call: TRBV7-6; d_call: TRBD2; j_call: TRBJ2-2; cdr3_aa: CASSPAIAGGPRTGELFF; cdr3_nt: TGTGCCAGCAGCCCGGCGATAGCGGGGGGGCCCCGGACCGGGGAGCTGTTTTTT
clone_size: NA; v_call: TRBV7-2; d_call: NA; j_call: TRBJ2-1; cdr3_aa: CASTLSVGPQAHEQFF; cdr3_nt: TGTGCCAGCACCTTAAGTGTCGGCCCTCAGGCCCATGAGCAGTTCTTC
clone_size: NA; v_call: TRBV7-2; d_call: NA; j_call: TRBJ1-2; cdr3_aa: CASSFNLGMTDRSNYGYTF; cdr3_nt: TGTGCCAGCAGCTTCAACCTAGGGATGACAGACCGCTCTAACTATGGCTACACCTTC
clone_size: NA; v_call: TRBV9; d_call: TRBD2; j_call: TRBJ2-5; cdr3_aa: CASSGGLAGGQETQYF; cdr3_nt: TGTGCCAGCAGCGGGGGACTAGCGGGAGGCCAAGAGACCCAGTACTTC
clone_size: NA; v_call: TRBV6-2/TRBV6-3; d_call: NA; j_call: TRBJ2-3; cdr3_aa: CASSYSIRGAHTDTQYF; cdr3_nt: TGTGCCAGCAGTTACTCGATCCGGGGGGCTCACACAGATACGCAGTATTTT
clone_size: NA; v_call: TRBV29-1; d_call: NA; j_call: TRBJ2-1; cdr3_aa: CSGQTDEQFF; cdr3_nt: TGCAGCGGACAGACAGATGAGCAGTTCTTC
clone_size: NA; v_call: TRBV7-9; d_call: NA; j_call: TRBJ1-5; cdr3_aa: CASSLDSNQPQHF; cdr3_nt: TGTGCCAGCAGCTTAGACTCCAATCAGCCCCAGCATTTT
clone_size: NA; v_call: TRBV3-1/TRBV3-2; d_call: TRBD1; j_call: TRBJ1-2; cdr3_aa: CASSRDRGLGYTF; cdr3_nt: TGTGCCAGCAGTCGGGACAGGGGGCTAGGCTACACCTTC
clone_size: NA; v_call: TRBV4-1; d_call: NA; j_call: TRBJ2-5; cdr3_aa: CASSQVLEQQTQYF; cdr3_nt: TGCGCCAGCAGCCAAGTGCTAGAACAACAGACCCAGTACTTC
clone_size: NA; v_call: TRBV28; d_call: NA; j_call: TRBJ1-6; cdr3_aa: CASADTLYNSPLHF; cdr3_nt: TGTGCCAGCGCTGACACCTTATATAATTCACCCCTCCACTTT
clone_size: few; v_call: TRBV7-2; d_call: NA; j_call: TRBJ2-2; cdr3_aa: CASSSTRTGELFF; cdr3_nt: TGTGCCAGCAGCTCGACAAGAACCGGGGAGCTGTTTTTT
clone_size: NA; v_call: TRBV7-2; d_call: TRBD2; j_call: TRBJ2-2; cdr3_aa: CASSLRLAGTGELFF; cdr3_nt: TGTGCCAGCAGCTTACGACTAGCGGGCACCGGGGAGCTGTTTTTT
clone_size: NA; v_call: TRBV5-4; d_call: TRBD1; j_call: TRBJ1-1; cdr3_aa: CASRTGTANTEAFF; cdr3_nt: TGTGCCAGCAGGACCGGGACAGCGAACACTGAAGCTTTCTTT
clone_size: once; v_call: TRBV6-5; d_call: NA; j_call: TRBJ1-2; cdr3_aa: CASSYVEGGYTF; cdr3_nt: TGTGCCAGCAGTTACGTTGAGGGTGGCTACACCTTC
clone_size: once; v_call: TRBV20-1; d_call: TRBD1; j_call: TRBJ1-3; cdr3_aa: CSAEQGDTIYF; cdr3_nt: TGCAGTGCTGAACAGGGGGACACCATATATTTT
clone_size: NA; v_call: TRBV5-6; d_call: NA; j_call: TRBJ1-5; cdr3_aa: CASSLFRGGDNQPQHF; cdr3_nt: TGTGCCAGCAGCTTGTTCCGTGGGGGGGACAATCAGCCCCAGCATTTT
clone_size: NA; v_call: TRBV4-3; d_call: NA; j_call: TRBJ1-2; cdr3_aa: CASSQSPGILGGYTF; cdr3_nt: TGCGCCAGCAGCCAATCGCCAGGGATCCTAGGGGGCTACACCTTC
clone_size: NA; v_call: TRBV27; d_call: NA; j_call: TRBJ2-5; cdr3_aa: CASSLEAGAETQYF; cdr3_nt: TGTGCCAGCAGTTTAGAGGCAGGGGCTGAGACCCAGTACTTC
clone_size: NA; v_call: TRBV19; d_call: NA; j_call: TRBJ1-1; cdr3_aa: CASSILTGMNAEAFF; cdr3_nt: TGTGCCAGTAGTATCCTGACGGGAATGAACGCTGAAGCTTTCTTT
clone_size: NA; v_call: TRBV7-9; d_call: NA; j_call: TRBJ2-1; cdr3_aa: CASSLVVSSPEQFF; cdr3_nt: TGTGCCAGCAGCTTAGTGGTGTCTAGTCCTGAGCAGTTCTTC
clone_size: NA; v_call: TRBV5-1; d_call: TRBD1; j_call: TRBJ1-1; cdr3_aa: CASTQTGLLTEAFF; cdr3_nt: TGCGCCAGCACCCAGACAGGGCTGCTGACTGAAGCTTTCTTT
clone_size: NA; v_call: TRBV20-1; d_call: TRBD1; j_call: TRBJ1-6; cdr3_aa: CSASPTGGSYSPLHF; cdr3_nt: TGCAGTGCTAGTCCAACAGGGGGATCTTATTCACCCCTCCACTTT
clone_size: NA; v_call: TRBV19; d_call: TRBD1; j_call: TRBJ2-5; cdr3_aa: CASSKGQALETQYF; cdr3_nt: TGTGCCAGTAGTAAGGGACAGGCCCTAGAGACCCAGTACTTC
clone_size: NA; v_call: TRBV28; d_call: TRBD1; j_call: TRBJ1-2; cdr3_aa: CASSNRGLYGYTF; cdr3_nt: TGTGCCAGCAGTAACAGGGGCCTATATGGCTACACCTTC
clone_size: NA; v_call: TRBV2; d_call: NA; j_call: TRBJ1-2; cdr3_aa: CASSETWSRGYTF; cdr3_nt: TGTGCCAGCAGTGAAACCTGGTCTAGGGGCTACACCTTC
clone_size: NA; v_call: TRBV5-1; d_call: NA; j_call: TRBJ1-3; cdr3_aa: CASSLFQASSGNTIYF; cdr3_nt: TGCGCCAGCAGCTTGTTCCAGGCCTCCTCTGGAAACACCATATATTTT
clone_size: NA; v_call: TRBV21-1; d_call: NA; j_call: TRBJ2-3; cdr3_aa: CASSPASGRVDTQYF; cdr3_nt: TGTGCCAGCAGCCCTGCTAGCGGGAGGGTAGATACGCAGTATTTT
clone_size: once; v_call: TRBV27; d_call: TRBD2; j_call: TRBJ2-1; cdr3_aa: CASSLLSGGRNEQFF; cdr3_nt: TGTGCCAGCAGTTTGTTGTCGGGAGGTCGAAATGAGCAGTTCTTC
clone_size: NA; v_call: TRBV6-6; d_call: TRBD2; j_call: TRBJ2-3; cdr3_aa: CASKKAGGQTDTQYF; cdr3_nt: TGTGCCAGCAAAAAAGCGGGGGGGCAGACAGATACGCAGTATTTT
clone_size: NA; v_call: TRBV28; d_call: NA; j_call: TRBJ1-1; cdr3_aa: CASRGGSPHTEAFF; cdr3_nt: TGTGCCAGCCGAGGCGGCTCGCCCCACACTGAAGCTTTCTTT
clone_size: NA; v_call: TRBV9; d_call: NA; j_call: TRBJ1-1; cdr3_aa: CASSPGTLSEAFF; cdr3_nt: TGTGCCAGCAGCCCCGGGACACTAAGTGAAGCTTTCTTT
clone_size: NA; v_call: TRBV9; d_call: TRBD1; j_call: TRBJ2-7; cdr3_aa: CASSAGQGNHEQYF; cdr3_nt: TGTGCCAGCAGCGCGGGACAGGGGAACCACGAGCAGTACTTC
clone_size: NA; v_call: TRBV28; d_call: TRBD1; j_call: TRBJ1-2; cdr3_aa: CASSATGGGGGYTF; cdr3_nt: TGTGCCAGCAGCGCCACAGGGGGCGGGGGTGGCTACACCTTC
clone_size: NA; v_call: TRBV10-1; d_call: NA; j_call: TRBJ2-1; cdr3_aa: CASSESAHNEQFF; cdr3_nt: TGCGCCAGCAGTGAGTCAGCCCACAATGAGCAGTTCTTC
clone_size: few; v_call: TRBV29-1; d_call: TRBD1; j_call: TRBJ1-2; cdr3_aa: CSAPRGLPIYGYTF; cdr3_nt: TGCAGCGCCCCCAGGGGGCTCCCCATCTATGGCTACACCTTC
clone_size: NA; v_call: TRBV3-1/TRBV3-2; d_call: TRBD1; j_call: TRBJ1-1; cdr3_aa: CASSPQGPGTEAFF; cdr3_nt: TGTGCCAGCAGCCCACAGGGGCCGGGCACTGAAGCTTTCTTT
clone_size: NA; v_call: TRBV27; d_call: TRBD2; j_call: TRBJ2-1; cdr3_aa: CASSTPAGGENEQFF; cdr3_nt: TGTGCCAGCAGCACCCCCGCGGGAGGAGAGAATGAGCAGTTCTTC
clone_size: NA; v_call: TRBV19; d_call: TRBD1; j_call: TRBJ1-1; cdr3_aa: CASSMTGRLNTEAFF; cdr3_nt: TGTGCCAGTAGCATGACAGGGAGGTTGAACACTGAAGCTTTCTTT